This TCR beta chain was identified in a study of blood T cell repertoires in COVID-19. Study in general: There were acute and convalescent COVID-19 samples, and they came from the United States, Italy and Spain. PBMCs, B-cell-depleted T cells, or T cells were the source of the cDNA or gDNA that made up the material.

This CDR3 is built from 14 residues. V trimming: 5 bases; J trimming: 5 bases; junction bases outside the gene matches: 5. The V gene's germline CDR1 is SEHNR and CDR2 FQNEAQ (reference sequence). Authors' analysis steps: Scientists estimated how many nucleated cells there were by amplifying reference gene primers. Produced via immunoSEQ multiplex PCR; TCRdb's table is partial and in-frame only. V, J and clone size reflect that table, while D and trimming were determined from the DNA. Among fewer than 60,000 clones listed, more than 70% were seen once. This TCR was recovered from a man in his 60s with acute or convalescent COVID-19. The chain uses TRBV7-9 and TRBJ1-1; 10 nucleotides match TRBD1. The sample taken for sequencing was peripheral blood. The CDR3: CASSPGQGETEAFF. As DNA, the CDR3 is TGTGCCAGCAGCCCTGGACAGGGGGAGACTGAAGCTTTCTTT.